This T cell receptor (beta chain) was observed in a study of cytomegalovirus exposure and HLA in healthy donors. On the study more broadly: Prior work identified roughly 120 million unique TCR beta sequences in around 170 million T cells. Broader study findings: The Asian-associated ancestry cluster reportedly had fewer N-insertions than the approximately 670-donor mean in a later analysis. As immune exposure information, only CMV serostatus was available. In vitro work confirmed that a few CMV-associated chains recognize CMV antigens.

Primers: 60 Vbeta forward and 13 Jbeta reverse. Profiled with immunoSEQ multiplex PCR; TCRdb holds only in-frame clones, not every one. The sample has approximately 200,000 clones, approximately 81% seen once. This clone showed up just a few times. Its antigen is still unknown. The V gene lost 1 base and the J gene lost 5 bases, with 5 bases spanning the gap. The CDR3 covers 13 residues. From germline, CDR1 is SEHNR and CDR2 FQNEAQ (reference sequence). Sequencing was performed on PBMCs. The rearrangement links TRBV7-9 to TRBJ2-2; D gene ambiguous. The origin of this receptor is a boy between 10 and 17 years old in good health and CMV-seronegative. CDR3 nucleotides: TGTGCCAGCAGCTTAGATCTGACCGGGGAGCTGTTTTTT. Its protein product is CASSLDLTGELFF.